What follows are 31 T cell receptor beta chains derived from one specimen sequenced in a study of OX40 agonist ivuxolimab in advanced cancers. This table comes from immunoSEQ multiplex PCR, and its TCRdb copy is limited to in-frame clones, with some not included. The table has around 140,000 clones, about 93% seen once. Source: CD4+ or CD8+ T cells sorted from blood, taken in a trial of the OX40 agonist ivuxolimab. Every receptor here comes from an adult with an advanced solid tumor such as melanoma, head and neck, liver or kidney cancer.

The CDR3: CASSATTQQYF. The CDR3 coding sequence is TGTGCCAGCAGCGCGACCACGCAGCAGTACTTC. This chain links TRBV7-2 with TRBJ2-5; D ambiguous. The V gene lost 5 bases and the J gene lost 11 bases, with 12 bases spanning the gap. This CDR3 comprises 11 residues. The V gene's germline CDR1 is SGHTA and CDR2 FQGNSA.

V and J are TRBV6-1 and TRBJ1-2, with 8 nucleotides matching TRBD1. This CDR3 has 12 amino acids. The J segment lost 3 bases and the V segment lost 6 bases, leaving 0 bases of the junction unmatched. From germline, CDR1 is MNHNS and CDR2 SASEGT. The CDR3 DNA reads as TGTGCCAGCAGGACAGGGGACTATGGCTACACCTTC. It is translated as CASRTGDYGYTF.

CDR3 sequence: CASSRETQETQYF. The CDR3 DNA sequence: TGTGCCAGCAGCCGAGAGACACAAGAGACCCAGTACTTC. The chain joins TRBV7-2 to TRBJ2-5; no definite D call. CDR3 length: 13 residues. Germline V gene data show CDR1 as SGHTA and CDR2 as FQGNSA. The ends were cut back, 5 bases at V and 2 bases at J, with 9 bases in the middle.

This rearrangement joins TRBV23-1 to TRBJ2-1, with 9 bases that match TRBD2. TRBV23-1 is designated an ORF whose function remains uncertain. The CDR3 length is 20 residues. V was clipped by 0 bases and J by 1 base; unmatched bases: 13. The CDR3 DNA reads as TGCGCCAGCAGTCAATCAGGTCGGGTAGCGGGAGTCACATCCTACAATGAGCAGTTCTTC. It codes for CASSQSGRVAGVTSYNEQFF.

The chain employs TRBV7-9 and TRBJ2-1; D not certain. In germline, CDR1 is SEHNR, CDR2 FQNEAQ (reference sequence). This CDR3 comprises 13 residues. Between the trimmed V and J ends, which lost 6 bases and 2 bases, there was a span of 8 bases. The CDR3 DNA sequence: TGTGCCAGCAGTCGTACAACCTACAATGAGCAGTTCTTC. It is translated as CASSRTTYNEQFF.

The J gene is TRBJ2-1, the V gene TRBV18; D possibly uses TRBD1 or TRBD2 (6 bases each). Trimming took 6 bases from V and 6 from J, leaving 21 bases between them. The germline V gene encodes CDR1 KGHSH and CDR2 LQKENI. This CDR3 is built from 16 residues. CDR3 in amino acids: CASSRKGGSFFNEQFF. The CDR3 DNA is TGTGCCAGCTCCCGTAAAGGGGGGAGTTTTTTCAATGAGCAGTTCTTC.

This chain connects TRBV11-2 to TRBJ2-7; D is uncertain. The length of the CDR3 is 12 residues. V was cut by 5 bases and J by 7 bases, with 12 bases left in between. CDR1 and CDR2 from the germline V gene are SGHAT and FQNNGV. CDR3 nucleotides: TGTGCCAGCAGCCACTCTAGGCGGGAGCAGTACTTC. Amino acid sequence: CASSHSRREQYF.

As to this clone: One junction end does not reproduce the germline sequence, and a read error may be involved. This chain connects TRBV7-2 to TRBJ2-2, with 9 bases matching TRBD1. This CDR3 spans 16 amino acids. Per the germline V gene, CDR1 is SGHTA and CDR2 is FQGNSA. The DNA of the CDR3 is TGTGCCAGCACCTTAATGGGACAGGGGAACACCGGGGAGCTGTTTTTT. Residues: CASTLMGQGNTGELFF.

The chain is built from TRBV28 and TRBJ2-7; D remains unclear. CDR3 length equals 11 residues. V dropped 7 bases and J dropped 2 bases, with 6 bases sitting between them. The germline CDR1 and CDR2 sequences are MDHEN and SYDVKM. The CDR3 nucleotides read TGTGCCAGCAATGCTCCCTACGAGCAGTACTTC. Its translation: CASNAPYEQYF.

Worth noting for this clone: Other DNA sequences in the sample encode the same CDR3. Here the CDR3 reads CASNRESSYNSPLHF. The CDR3 DNA reads as TGTGCCAGCAATAGGGAGAGCTCCTATAATTCACCCCTCCACTTT. The chain combines TRBV2 with TRBJ1-6; D ambiguous. Germline CDR1 is SNHLY and CDR2 is FYNNEI. This CDR3 has 15 amino acids. V shed 7 bases and J shed 0 bases, with 10 bases lying between them.

The rearrangement links TRBV9 to TRBJ2-5; 9 bases line up with TRBD2. V shed 1 base, J shed 10 bases, and the junction held 14 bases outside the gene matches. This CDR3 is 16 amino acids long. Germline V lookup: CDR1 SGDLS, CDR2 YYNGEE. The chain's CDR3 is CASSVSGSGGTGDQYF. The CDR3 nucleotides are TGTGCCAGCAGCGTATCGGGTAGCGGGGGAACCGGGGACCAGTACTTC.

This sequence joins TRBV20-1 and TRBJ2-7; D not certain. Per germline, CDR1 DFQATT and CDR2 SNEGSKA (reference sequence). V lost 7 bases, J lost 2 bases, and 9 bases lay in between. This CDR3 has 11 amino acids. CDR3 region: CSGVAAYEQYF. CDR3 sequence (DNA): TGCAGTGGTGTGGCAGCCTACGAGCAGTACTTC.

The V and J genes are TRBV7-3 and TRBJ2-5; 8 bases align to TRBD2. Germline-derived CDR1 and CDR2 are SGHTA and FQGTGA. CDR3 size: 14 residues. The J segment lost 2 bases and the V segment lost 3 bases, leaving 2 bases of the junction unmatched. The CDR3, as DNA: TGTGCCAGCAGCTTCGTAGCGGGGCAAGAGACCCAGTACTTC. It translates to CASSFVAGQETQYF.

The rearrangement joins TRBV6-5 to TRBJ2-3; D gene uncertain. The CDR3 runs to 14 residues. Germline V gene sequence: CDR1 MNHEY, CDR2 SVGAGI. With 8 bases removed from V and 3 bases from J, the gap between germline ends came to 15 bases. The CDR3 DNA reads as TGTGCCAGCGGGAACTTCGAAGAGACAGATACGCAGTATTTT. It encodes CASGNFEETDTQYF.

This sequence joins TRBV29-1 and TRBJ1-2, with 8 nucleotides matching TRBD1. V was clipped by 6 bases and J by 7 bases; unmatched bases: 7. Germline-derived CDR1 and CDR2 are SQVTM and ANQGSEA. The CDR3 sequence is 12 residues long. This CDR3 is CSVGTGGGGYTF. The CDR3 DNA is TGCAGCGTCGGTACAGGGGGAGGTGGCTACACCTTC. The variable domain in full, completed from reference TRBV29-1 and TRBJ1-2, reads SAVISQKPSRDICQRGTSLTIQCQVDSQVTMMFWYRQQPGQSLTLIATANQGSEATYESGFVIDKFPISRPNLTFSTLTVSNMSPEDSSIYLCSVGTGGGGYTFGSGTRLTVV.

The chain recombines TRBV4-1 with TRBJ1-3; 7 bases align to TRBD1. Trimming at V came to 5 bases and at J to 1 base, leaving 5 bases not matched to a gene. CDR3 size: 15 residues. Germline loops: CDR1 MGHRA, CDR2 YSYEKL. The DNA of the CDR3 is TGCGCCAGCAGCTCTTCGACAGGGTCTGGAAACACCATATATTTT. This sequence encodes CASSSSTGSGNTIYF.

CDR3 nucleotide sequence: TGTGCCAGCAGCTTAGGACAGGGTGTCACTGAAGCTTTCTTT. Its protein is CASSLGQGVTEAFF. The V gene is TRBV7-9, the J gene TRBJ1-1, with 7 positions matching TRBD1. The CDR3 runs 14 residues. With V trimmed by 1 base and J by 4 bases, 3 bases remained unmatched. The germline V gene encodes CDR1 SEHNR and CDR2 FQNEAQ (reference sequence).

This sequence joins TRBV28 and TRBJ2-1; D is unresolved. The length of the CDR3 is 15 residues. The V gene's germline CDR1 is MDHEN and CDR2 SYDVKM. V gave up 3 bases and J gave up 3 bases, with 12 bases separating them. In DNA form, the CDR3 reads TGTGCCAGCAGTTTGTCGCGGAGAATCTACAATGAGCAGTTCTTC. Amino acids: CASSLSRRIYNEQFF.

The J gene is TRBJ2-7, the V gene TRBV28; perhaps TRBD1 as D (6 bases). The CDR3 contains 12 residues. Germline V gene data show CDR1 as MDHEN and CDR2 as SYDVKM. V lost 7 bases and J lost 7, with 14 bases in between. The CDR3 spells CASNPRDREQYF. The CDR3 DNA sequence: TGTGCCAGCAACCCACGAGACAGGGAGCAGTACTTC.

In the case of this clone: A junction boundary mismatches the germline segment, possibly from a read error. The chain joins TRBV18 to TRBJ1-4; 8 positions match TRBD1. Per germline, CDR1 KGHSH and CDR2 LQKENI. The length of the CDR3 is 15 residues. CDR3 nucleotides: TGTGCCGGCTCACAGGACAGGGCTGGTAATGAAAAACTGTTTTTT. Encoded protein: CAGSQDRAGNEKLFF.

This chain connects TRBV5-1 to TRBJ2-2; the D is unclear. Germline V gene data show CDR1 as SGHRS and CDR2 as YFSETQ. V was clipped by 3 bases and J by 3 bases, with 3 bases between them. The CDR3 spans 12 residues. The CDR3 region is CASSSHTGELFF. The CDR3 DNA reads TGCGCCAGCAGCTCACACACCGGGGAGCTGTTTTTT.

This chain connects TRBV2 to TRBJ1-5; 10 bases agree with TRBD1. Losses at the gene ends were 4 bases for V and 1 base for J; bases not matched to a gene: 10. This CDR3 is built from 18 residues. CDR1 is SNHLY and CDR2 is FYNNEI in the germline V gene. The CDR3, as DNA: TGTGCCAGCAGTGTCCCGCCCGGGACAGGGGTAAGCAATCAGCCCCAGCATTTT. Protein product: CASSVPPGTGVSNQPQHF.

The chain joins TRBV19 to TRBJ1-2, with D hard to call. The germline V gene has CDR1 LNHDA and CDR2 SQIVND (reference sequence). The CDR3 spans 14 residues. Trimming removed 3 bases at V and 2 bases at J, with 10 bases between. The CDR3 loop reads CASSIVQINYGYTF. CDR3 DNA sequence: TGTGCCAGTAGTATCGTCCAGATAAACTATGGCTACACCTTC.

V gene TRBV12-5 combines with J gene TRBJ1-5, with no clear D. Germline V gene data show CDR1 as LGHNT and CDR2 as FRNRAP. The CDR3 covers 13 residues. V was shortened by 1 base and J by 6 bases, with 7 bases between the two germline ends. This CDR3 is CASGLAGIQPQHF. For the CDR3, the DNA is TGTGCTAGTGGTTTGGCCGGTATTCAGCCCCAGCATTTT.

The rearrangement joins TRBV12-5 to TRBJ2-1; no definite D call. Germline CDR1 is LGHNT and CDR2 is FRNRAP. Trimming took off 0 bases at V and 2 bases at J, with 11 bases between the two ends. CDR3 length equals 16 residues. CDR3 loop: CASGLVVGGTYNEQFF. CDR3 DNA sequence: TGTGCTAGTGGTTTGGTGGTCGGCGGAACCTACAATGAGCAGTTCTTC.

This sequence joins TRBV28 and TRBJ1-6, with unresolved D. This CDR3 region has 16 residues. The V end was cut by 5 bases, the J end by 7 bases, with 18 bases between. Germline V gene lookup returns CDR1 MDHEN and CDR2 SYDVKM. In DNA, the CDR3 is TGTGCCAGCAGTGGCCCCCCGGGTAGGGCGAATTCACCCCTCCACTTT. Translation: CASSGPPGRANSPLHF.

Only one count was recorded for this clone. The J gene is TRBJ2-5, the V gene TRBV19; 9 nucleotides agree with TRBD2. From germline, CDR1 is LNHDA and CDR2 SQIVND (reference sequence). After removal of 6 bases from V and 5 bases from J, the junction contained 13 bases not matched to a gene. The CDR3 loop spans 16 amino acids. The CDR3: CASRRRAGLALETQYF. The CDR3 DNA sequence: TGTGCCAGTAGGAGAAGAGCGGGACTAGCCCTGGAGACCCAGTACTTC.

This clone appeared once. The gene calls are TRBV4-3 and TRBJ1-2, with D uncertain. Germline V gene sequence: CDR1 LGHNA, CDR2 YSLEER. Deletions cut 4 bases from V and 2 bases from J, with 8 bases between. The CDR3 runs 13 residues. CDR3 sequence (DNA): TGCGCCAGCAGCCCCCAGGAAAACTATGGCTACACCTTC. Its translation: CASSPQENYGYTF.

V and J are TRBV5-6 and TRBJ2-3, with 11 positions matching TRBD2. Germline loops: CDR1 SGHDT, CDR2 YYEEEE. CDR3 length equals 18 residues. Losses at the gene ends were 6 bases for V and 0 bases for J; bases not matched to a gene: 12. The CDR3 is CASIFGTSGYGSTDTQYF. The CDR3 DNA reads as TGTGCCAGCATTTTTGGGACTAGCGGTTATGGTAGCACAGATACGCAGTATTTT.

This rearrangement joins TRBV28 to TRBJ2-6; D is uncertain. Germline V CDR1 and CDR2: MDHEN, SYDVKM. The V end was cut by 3 bases, the J end by 0 bases, with 9 bases between. CDR3 size: 16 residues. CDR3 protein: CASSLKGLSGANVLTF. The CDR3 nucleotides read TGTGCCAGCAGTTTGAAAGGGCTCTCTGGGGCCAACGTCCTGACTTTC.

V gene TRBV5-4 combines with J gene TRBJ2-7, with TRBD2 matching over 11 bases. The CDR3 runs to 17 residues. The ends lost 4 bases at V and 2 bases at J; junction bases unmatched: 11. CDR1 SGHNT and CDR2 YYREEE come from the germline V gene (reference sequence). Here the CDR3 DNA reads TGTGCCAGCAGCCTTACCTGGGGGACTAGCGGCCCCTACGAGCAGTACTTC. Translated, it gives CASSLTWGTSGPYEQYF.